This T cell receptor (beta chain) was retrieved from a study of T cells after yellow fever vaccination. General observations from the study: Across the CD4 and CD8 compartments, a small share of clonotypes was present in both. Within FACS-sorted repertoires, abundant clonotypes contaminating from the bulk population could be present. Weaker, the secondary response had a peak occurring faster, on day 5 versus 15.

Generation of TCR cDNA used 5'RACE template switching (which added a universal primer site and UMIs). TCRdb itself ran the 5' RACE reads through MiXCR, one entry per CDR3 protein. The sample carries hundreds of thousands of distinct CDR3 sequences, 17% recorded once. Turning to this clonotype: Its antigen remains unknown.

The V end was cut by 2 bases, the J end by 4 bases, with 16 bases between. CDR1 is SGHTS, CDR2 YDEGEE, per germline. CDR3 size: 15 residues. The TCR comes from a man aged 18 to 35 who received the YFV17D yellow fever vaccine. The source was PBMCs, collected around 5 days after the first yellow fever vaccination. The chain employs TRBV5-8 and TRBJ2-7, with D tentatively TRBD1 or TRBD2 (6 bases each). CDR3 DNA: TGTGCCAGCAGCTTACCGAACAGGAGGGGGTACGAGCAGTACTTC. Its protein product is CASSLPNRRGYEQYF.